This TCR beta chain was recovered during a study of CD8+CD57+ T cells in acquired aplastic anemia. About the research overall: DNA per sorted CD4+ or CD8+ sample ranged roughly 0.17 to 27.4 ug, averaging roughly 3.3 ug.

Using genomic DNA as the template, TCR beta VDJ and CDR3 profiling was carried out. TCRdb used MiXCR to reprocess the reads, holding one entry per CDR3 protein. The sample gives around 150,000 distinct CDR3 sequences, roughly two thirds of which show up once; around 45% is in the top ten. CD8+CD57+ cell expansion, shown by flow cytometry, had occurred in the patients selected for sequencing. Germline CDR1 SGHNT, CDR2 YENEEA. The CDR3 runs to 18 residues. J was trimmed by 0 bases and V by 5 bases; bases with no gene match: 9. The sequenced material came from sorted CD4+, CD8+, or CD8+CD57+ T cells (not recorded which) from PBMCs. The TCR originated in a human donor with aplastic anemia. This chain connects TRBV11-3 to TRBJ2-6; TRBD1 agrees at 8 bases. CDR3 in amino acids: CASSPRTGSSSGANVLTF. In DNA, the CDR3 is TGTGCCAGCAGCCCCAGGACAGGGAGCTCCTCTGGGGCCAACGTCCTGACTTTC.